These T cell receptor beta chains were read from a single sample in a study of T cells after yellow fever vaccination. TCRdb itself ran the 5' RACE reads through MiXCR, one entry per CDR3 protein. The sample comprises approximately 300,000 distinct CDR3 sequences, around 10% of which are singletons, and about 3.5% rests with the top ten. The source material was CD4+ T cells sorted from PBMCs, sampled 45 days after the yellow fever booster vaccination. Receptors originate from a man aged 18 to 29 who received the YFV17D yellow fever vaccine. CDR3s include the opening cysteine and the closing phenylalanine or tryptophan. A D gene is named only where the DNA matches it firmly. A row's size may be missing; if present it is once, few, many or a size class.

DNA: TGTGCCAGCAGCTCCCTGGACAGTGGAGGGGAGACCCAGTACTTC
CDR3: CASSSLDSGGETQYF
V: TRBV7-6
D: .
J: TRBJ2-5
size: .

DNA: TGTGCCAGCAGCCAACTATCCGGGAGCCTAAACTATGGCTACACCTTC
CDR3: CASSQLSGSLNYGYTF
V: TRBV4-2
D: .
J: TRBJ1-2
size: .

DNA: TGTGCCAGCATCGGTGAGGCCTATGGCTACACCTTC
CDR3: CASIGEAYGYTF
V: TRBV28
D: .
J: TRBJ1-2
size: few

DNA: TGCGCCAGCATCCTTAGCGGGGGGTTATGGGAGACCCAGTACTTC
CDR3: CASILSGGLWETQYF
V: TRBV10-2
D: TRBD2
J: TRBJ2-5
size: many

DNA: TGCAGTGCTAAACTCGCATACAATGAGCAGTTCTTC
CDR3: CSAKLAYNEQFF
V: TRBV20-1
D: .
J: TRBJ2-1
size: few

DNA: TGCGCCAGCAGGCCAACAGGGGAAGGTACGCAGTATTTT
CDR3: CASRPTGEGTQYF
V: TRBV10-1
D: TRBD1
J: TRBJ2-3
size: few

DNA: TGCGCCAGCAGCCTGCGGGGGGCAGCCTACGAGCAGTACTTC
CDR3: CASSLRGAAYEQYF
V: TRBV4-1
D: TRBD2
J: TRBJ2-7
size: few

DNA: TGTGCCAGCAGCGGACAGGGGCCCGGGGAGCTGTTTTTT
CDR3: CASSGQGPGELFF
V: TRBV6-5
D: TRBD1
J: TRBJ2-2
size: .

DNA: TGCAGTGCTAGTAGCCTGCGGGGGAACACAGATACGCAGTATTTT
CDR3: CSASSLRGNTDTQYF
V: TRBV20-1
D: TRBD2
J: TRBJ2-3
size: .

DNA: TGCGCCAGCAGCCCGCTCGCAGGGGGCAACACTGAAGCTTTCTTT
CDR3: CASSPLAGGNTEAFF
V: TRBV5-1
D: TRBD1
J: TRBJ1-1
size: few

DNA: TGCACCAGTGCGGGGTCGCCTCGGGCGGATACGCAGTATTTT
CDR3: CTSAGSPRADTQYF
V: TRBV20-1
D: .
J: TRBJ2-3
size: many

DNA: TGCGCCAGCAGCCCGGACAGTCAGAACAATGAGCAGTTCTTC
CDR3: CASSPDSQNNEQFF
V: TRBV5-1
D: .
J: TRBJ2-1
size: .

DNA: TGCGCCAGCAGCCAACAGGGTGGACTGAGCAATCAGCCCCAGCATTTT
CDR3: CASSQQGGLSNQPQHF
V: TRBV4-1
D: .
J: TRBJ1-5
size: .

DNA: TGCGCCAGCAGCCAAGATCGATGGGGGACGAACACCGGGGAGCTGTTTTTT
CDR3: CASSQDRWGTNTGELFF
V: TRBV4-3
D: .
J: TRBJ2-2
size: many

DNA: TGTGCCAGCAGTTTAAGCAGACAGGGAAGGAACGGCTACACCTTC
CDR3: CASSLSRQGRNGYTF
V: TRBV6-5
D: TRBD1
J: TRBJ1-2
size: .

DNA: TGCGCCAGCGGAGGGATGAATGAAAAACTGTTTTTT
CDR3: CASGGMNEKLFF
V: TRBV4-3
D: .
J: TRBJ1-4
size: many